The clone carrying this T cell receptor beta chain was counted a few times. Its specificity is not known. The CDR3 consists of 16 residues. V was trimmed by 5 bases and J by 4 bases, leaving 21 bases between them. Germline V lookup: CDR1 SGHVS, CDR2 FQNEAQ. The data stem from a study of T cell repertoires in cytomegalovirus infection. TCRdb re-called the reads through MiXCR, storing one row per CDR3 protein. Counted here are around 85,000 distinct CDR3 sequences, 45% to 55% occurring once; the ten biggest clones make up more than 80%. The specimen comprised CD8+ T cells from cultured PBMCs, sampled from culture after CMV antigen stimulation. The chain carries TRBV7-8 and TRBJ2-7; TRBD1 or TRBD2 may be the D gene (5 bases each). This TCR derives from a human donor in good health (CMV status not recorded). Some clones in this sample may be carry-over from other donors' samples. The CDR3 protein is CASSPQRGVSSYEQYF. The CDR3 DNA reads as TGTGCCAGCAGCCCACAGCGAGGGGTCTCATCGTACGAGCAGTACTTC.